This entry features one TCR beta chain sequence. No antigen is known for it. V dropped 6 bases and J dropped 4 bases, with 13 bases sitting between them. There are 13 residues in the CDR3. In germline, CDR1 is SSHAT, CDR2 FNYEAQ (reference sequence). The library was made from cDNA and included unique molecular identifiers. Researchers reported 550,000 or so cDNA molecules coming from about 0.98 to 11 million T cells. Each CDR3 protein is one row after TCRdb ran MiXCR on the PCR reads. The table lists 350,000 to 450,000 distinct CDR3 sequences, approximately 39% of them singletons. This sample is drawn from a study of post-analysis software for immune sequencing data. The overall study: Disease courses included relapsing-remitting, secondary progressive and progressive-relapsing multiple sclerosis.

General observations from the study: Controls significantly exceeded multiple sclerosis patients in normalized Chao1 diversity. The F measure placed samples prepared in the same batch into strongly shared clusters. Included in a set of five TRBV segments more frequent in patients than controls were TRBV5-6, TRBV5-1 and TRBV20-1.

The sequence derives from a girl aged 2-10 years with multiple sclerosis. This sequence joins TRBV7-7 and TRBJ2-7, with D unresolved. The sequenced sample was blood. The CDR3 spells CASSPGEVYEQYF. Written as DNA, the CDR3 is TGTGCCAGCAGTCCCGGAGAGGTTTACGAGCAGTACTTC.